This TCR beta chain was retrieved from a study of blood T cells in healthy people across ages. A second about 7 to 12 cycle PCR used barcoded and J-beta primers. A single record per CDR3 protein comes from TCRdb applying MiXCR to the 5' RACE reads. This sample has approximately 490,000 distinct CDR3 sequences, with 24% found just once. V lost 2 bases to trimming and J lost 6 bases, with 12 bases between them. The CDR3 runs to 14 residues. Germline lookup yields CDR1 SGHDT and CDR2 YYEEEE. Study results and limitations: Compared with aged donors, long-lived donors showed fewer expanded clones, suggesting selection.

Comments on this clonotype: The antigen is unknown.

The data also belong to a second study, concerning T cells of mothers and their children.

The source material was blood. The receptor's source is a boy between 10 and 17 years old in good health. The chain recombines TRBV5-6 with TRBJ2-1, with D possibly TRBD2 on 6 matching bases. This CDR3 reads CASSFGGTVNEQFF. As DNA, the CDR3 is TGTGCCAGCAGCTTCGGGGGTACGGTCAATGAGCAGTTCTTC.